This entry features one TCR beta chain sequence. Compared with germline, one end of the junction differs, possibly owing to a read error. Germline V gene data show CDR1 as ENHRY and CDR2 as SYGVKD. The CDR3 contains 16 residues. This record comes from a study of shared clonotypes between healthy human individuals. This was a deep-level run. Here immunoSEQ multiplex PCR was the method, and the copy in TCRdb shows in-frame clones only, minus some. The repertoire holds approximately 1,500,000 clones, with 95% to 99% as singletons. The TCR comes from a man younger than 45 in good health. Sequenced material: naive CD4+ T cells sorted from blood. Subset meaning: CD45RA+ positively selected. The rearrangement uses TRBV10-3 and TRBJ1-2; possible D gene TRBD1, 6 bases. CDR3 region: CAITWDKRPGAYDYTF. For the CDR3, the DNA is TGTGCCATCACTTGGGACAAAAGACCGGGTGCTTATGACTACACCTTC.